One and the same sample provided the 14 T cell receptor delta chains below, sequenced in a study of gamma-delta chains in newborns, infants, children. TCRdb redid the clone calls on the reads with CATT. The sample lists under 7,000 delta-chain clones; about 10% were seen once. Sequences were obtained from blood. Receptors were obtained from a child who was a newborn, infant or young child, either healthy, febrile or measles-vaccinated (not recorded which).

In this sample, this clone turned up a few times. The chain couples TRDV2 to TRDJ3; D remains ambiguous. Between the trimmed V and J ends, which lost 3 bases and 0 bases, there was a span of 17 bases. The CDR3 covers 19 residues. Germline V CDR1 and CDR2: GEAIGNYY, EKD. In nucleotides, the CDR3 is TGTGCCTGTGACTACGCGGTCCAGGGTAGCTCCTGGGACACCCGACAGATGTTTTTC. Protein: CACDYAVQGSSWDTRQMFF.

In regard to this clone: Germline is not matched at one junction end, which may reflect a read error. The J gene is TRDJ3, the V gene TRDV2; 7 bases are shared with TRDD3. The J gene comes from matching the DNA to germline here; TCRdb lacks it. The CDR3 length is 19 residues. The V gene's germline CDR1 is GEAIGNYY and CDR2 EKD. The CDR3 DNA follows: TGTGCCTGTGACACCTGGGGGAGGGATAGCTCTTGGGACACCCGAAAGATGTTTTTC. Encoded protein: CACDTWGRDSSWDTRKMFF.

V gene TRDV2 combines with J gene TRDJ1; tentatively, D is TRDD3 (6 bases). No J segment appears in TCRdb, so it was assigned here by matching the sequence to germline. The V gene lost 4 bases and the J gene lost 0 bases, with 29 bases spanning the gap. CDR3 length: 20 amino acids. The V gene's germline CDR1 is GEAIGNYY and CDR2 EKD. The CDR3 region is CACETLSGWGVTSDTDKLIF. In DNA form, the CDR3 reads TGTGCCTGTGAAACTCTCAGTGGGTGGGGGGTCACGTCGGACACCGATAAACTCATCTTT.

The chain employs TRDV2 and TRDJ1; 10 bases are a match to TRDD3. The CDR3 runs 18 residues. Per the germline V gene, CDR1 is GEAIGNYY and CDR2 is EKD. Trimming took 3 bases from V and 4 from J; bases not matched to a gene: 16. CDR3 nucleotides: TGTGCCTGTGACCCACTGGGGGTGGGGGATACAGGGGGCGATAAACTCATCTTT. It specifies CACDPLGVGDTGGDKLIF.

As for this clone: A much larger clone differs by one base, so this may be a read error. The chain uses TRDV2 and TRDJ1; D possibly corresponds to TRDD3 (6 bases). The J gene was missing in TCRdb and was found by matching the end of the DNA to germline. Germline V CDR1 and CDR2: GEAIGNYY, EKD. The CDR3 is made up of 16 amino acids. The CDR3 protein is CAWDTVGGINTDKLIF. As DNA, the CDR3 is TGTGCCTGGGACACGGTGGGGGGCATAAACACCGATAAACTCATCTTT.

This clone was recorded a few times. This specimen includes other DNA sequences encoding the same CDR3. The chain carries TRDV2 and TRDJ1; D possibly corresponds to TRDD3 (6 bases). Trimming took off 1 base at V and 7 bases at J, with 45 bases between the two ends. This CDR3 is 24 amino acids long. Germline assignment: CDR1 GEAIGNYY and CDR2 EKD. CDR3 amino acids: CACDTLGIVDTPSTFTTHVPKLIF. The CDR3 coding sequence is TGTGCCTGTGACACGTTGGGGATCGTAGACACACCCTCGACCTTCACGACCCATGTCCCTAAACTCATCTTT.

The V call is TRDV2, the J call TRDJ1; D uncertain. As TCRdb names no J gene, one was assigned here on the basis of a DNA match to germline. CDR1 GEAIGNYY and CDR2 EKD come from the germline V gene. This CDR3 has 16 residues. Deletions cut 3 bases from V and 4 bases from J, with 20 bases between. In DNA form, the CDR3 reads TGTGCCTGTGACCGATTACCGCTTTCCCGAAGCGATAAACTCATCTTT. Amino acids: CACDRLPLSRSDKLIF.

This clone was seen only a few times. J is TRDJ1 and V is TRDV2, with 8 nucleotides matching TRDD3. The CDR3 extends over 19 amino acids. CDR1 is GEAIGNYY and CDR2 is EKD in the germline V gene. V gave up 3 bases and J gave up 5 bases; unmatched junction bases: 22. The DNA of the CDR3 is TGTGCCTGTGACCCGTTACTGGGGGCCCTTGAAGATGCTTGGGATAAACTCATCTTT. Amino acid sequence: CACDPLLGALEDAWDKLIF.

This clone was counted a few times. The chain carries TRDV2 and TRDJ1, with 7 bases matching TRDD3. Germline V gives CDR1 GEAIGNYY, CDR2 EKD. The CDR3 is 16 amino acids. The junction had 11 bases not matched to a gene; V was cut back by 3 bases and J by 2 bases. The DNA for the CDR3 is TGTGCCTGTGACCCAGCCCTTGGGGGAGGTACCGATAAACTCATCTTT. Translating it yields CACDPALGGGTDKLIF.

Comment on this clone: One end of the junction varies from germline; a read error may be responsible. DNA of the CDR3: TGTGCCTGTGACTTCCTGGGGTATTCCGAGAAACTCATCTTT. It specifies CACDFLGYSEKLIF. The chain links TRDV2 to TRDJ1, with D possibly matching TRDD3 (6 bases). This CDR3 has 14 residues. Germline CDR1 reads GEAIGNYY; CDR2 reads EKD.

About this clone: Given a far larger clone just one base away, this is likely a sequencing read error. The sample has other DNA sequences that encode this CDR3 too. This rearrangement joins TRDV2 to TRDJ1; 10 bases align to TRDD3. Germline V gene sequence: CDR1 GEAIGNYY, CDR2 EKD. V gave up 5 bases and J gave up 2 bases; unmatched junction bases: 4. The CDR3 loop spans 14 amino acids. The CDR3 coding sequence is TGTGCCTGTGGCATACTGGGGGATACCGATAAACTCATCTTT. This encodes CACGILGDTDKLIF.

This clone occurred a few times. The protein TCRdb lists differs from the translation of the DNA at residue 10; the protein given here is translated from the DNA itself. The chain has TRDV2 and TRDJ1; D gene uncertain. V gave up 3 bases and J gave up 4 bases, with 17 bases separating them. The CDR3 length is 15 residues. Germline values: CDR1 GEAIGNYY, CDR2 EKD. CDR3 coding DNA: TGTGCCTGTGACGTATTGGGTACAAACATCGATAAACTCATCTTT. Residues: CACDVLGTNIDKLIF.

CDR3 sequence: CACDLLGRGPTDKLIF. CDR3 coding DNA: TGTGCCTGTGACCTCTTGGGGCGGGGGCCCACCGATAAACTCATCTTT. The chain carries TRDV2 and TRDJ1; possible D gene TRDD3, 5 bases. Trimming took off 3 bases at V and 1 base at J, with 17 bases between the two ends. In germline, CDR1 is GEAIGNYY, CDR2 EKD. The CDR3 has 16 amino acids.

Regarding this clone: With a much larger clone just one base away, this may be a read error. The chain couples TRDV2 to TRDJ1, with D hard to call. The length of the CDR3 is 13 residues. Germline V gives CDR1 GEAIGNYY, CDR2 EKD. V dropped 5 bases and J dropped 0 bases, with 9 bases sitting between them. The CDR3 region is CACGPLDTDKLIF. In nucleotides, the CDR3 is TGTGCCTGTGGCCCCCTGGACACCGATAAACTCATCTTT.